Sequencing of this T cell receptor (beta chain) was carried out in a study of blood T cell repertoires in COVID-19. The CDR3 consists of 18 residues. Germline V CDR1 and CDR2: SGHAT, FQNNGV. V shed 6 bases and J shed 6 bases, with 26 bases lying between them. This table comes from immunoSEQ multiplex PCR, and its TCRdb copy is limited to in-frame clones, with some not included. The sample consists of some 320,000 clones, roughly nine tenths of them appearing once. The J gene is TRBJ2-2, the V gene TRBV11-2; D is possibly TRBD2 (5 bases). The origin of this receptor is a woman in her twenties or thirties who had been exposed to COVID-19. Input material: PBMCs or T cells enriched from blood (not recorded which). The chain's CDR3 is CASRLGFQIEGIAGELFF. In nucleotides, the CDR3 is TGTGCCAGCAGACTTGGTTTCCAGATTGAGGGAATAGCCGGGGAGCTGTTTTTT. Together with reference TRBV11-2 and TRBJ2-2, the CDR3 gives the full variable domain: EAGVAQSPRYKIIEKRQSVAFWCNPISGHATLYWYQQILGQGPKLLIQFQNNGVVDDSQLPKDRFSAERLKGVDSTLKIQPAKLEDSAVYLCASRLGFQIEGIAGELFFGEGSRLTVL.